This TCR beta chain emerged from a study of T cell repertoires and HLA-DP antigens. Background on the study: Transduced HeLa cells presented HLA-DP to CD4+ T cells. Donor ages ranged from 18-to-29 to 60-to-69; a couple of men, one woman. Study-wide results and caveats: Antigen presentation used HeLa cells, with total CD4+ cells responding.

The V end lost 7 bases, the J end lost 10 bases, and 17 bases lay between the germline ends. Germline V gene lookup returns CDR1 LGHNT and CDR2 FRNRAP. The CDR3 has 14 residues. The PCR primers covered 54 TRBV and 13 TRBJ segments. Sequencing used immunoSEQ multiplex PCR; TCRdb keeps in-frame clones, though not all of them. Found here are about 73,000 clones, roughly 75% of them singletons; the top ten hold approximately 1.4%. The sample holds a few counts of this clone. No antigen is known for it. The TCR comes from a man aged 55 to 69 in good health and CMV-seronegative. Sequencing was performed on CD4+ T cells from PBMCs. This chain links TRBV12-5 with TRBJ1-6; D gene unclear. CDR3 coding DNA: TGTGCTAGTGTATATGGAGGGTCCGGATCACCCCTCCACTTT. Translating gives CASVYGGSGSPLHF.